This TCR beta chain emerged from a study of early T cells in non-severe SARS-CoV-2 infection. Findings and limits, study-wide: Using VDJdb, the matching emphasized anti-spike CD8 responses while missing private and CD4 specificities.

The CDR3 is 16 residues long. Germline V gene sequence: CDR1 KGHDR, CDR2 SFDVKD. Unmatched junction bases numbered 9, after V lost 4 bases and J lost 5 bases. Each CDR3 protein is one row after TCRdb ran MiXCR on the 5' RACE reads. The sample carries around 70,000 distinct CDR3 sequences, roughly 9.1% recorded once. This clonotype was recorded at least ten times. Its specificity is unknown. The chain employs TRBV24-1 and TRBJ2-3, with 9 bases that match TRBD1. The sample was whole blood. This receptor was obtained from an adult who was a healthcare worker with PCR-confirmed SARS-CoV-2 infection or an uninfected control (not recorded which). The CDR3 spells CATSDPGQGIGDTQYF. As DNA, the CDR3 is TGTGCCACCAGTGACCCTGGACAGGGGATTGGAGATACGCAGTATTTT.